This T cell receptor beta chain was obtained from a study of OX40 agonist ivuxolimab in advanced cancers. The V end lost 7 bases, the J end lost 8 bases, and 20 bases lay between the germline ends. The germline V gene encodes CDR1 MGHRA and CDR2 YSYEKL. CDR3 length equals 14 residues. Profiled with immunoSEQ multiplex PCR; TCRdb holds only in-frame clones, not every one. The sample consists of 55,000 to 65,000 clones, approximately 93% of them appearing once. This sequence joins TRBV4-1 and TRBJ1-1; D perhaps matches TRBD1 (5 bases). Sequencing used CD4+ or CD8+ T cells sorted from blood, obtained in a trial of the OX40 agonist ivuxolimab. The TCR comes from an adult with an advanced solid tumor such as melanoma, head and neck, liver or kidney cancer. CDR3 region: CASTPRGEGWEAFF. CDR3 DNA: TGCGCCAGCACCCCTCGAGGAGAGGGGTGGGAAGCTTTCTTT.